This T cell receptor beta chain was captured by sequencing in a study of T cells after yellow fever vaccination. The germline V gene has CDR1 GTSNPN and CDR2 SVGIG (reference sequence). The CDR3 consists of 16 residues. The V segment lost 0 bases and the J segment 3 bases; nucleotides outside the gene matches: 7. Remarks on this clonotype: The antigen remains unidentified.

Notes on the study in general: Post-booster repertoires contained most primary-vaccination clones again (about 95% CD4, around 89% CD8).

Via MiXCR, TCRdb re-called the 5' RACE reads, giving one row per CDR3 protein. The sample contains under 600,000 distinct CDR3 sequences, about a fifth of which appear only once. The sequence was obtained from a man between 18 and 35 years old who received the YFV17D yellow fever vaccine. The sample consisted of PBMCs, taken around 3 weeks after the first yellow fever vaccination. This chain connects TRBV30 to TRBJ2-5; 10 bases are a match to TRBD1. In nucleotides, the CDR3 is TGTGCCTGGAGTGTAGTGGGACAGGGGAGTAAAGAGACCCAGTACTTC. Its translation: CAWSVVGQGSKETQYF.